Below are 15 T cell receptor beta chains sequenced from a single sample in a study of T cell responses to AZD1222 COVID-19 vaccine. TCRdb keeps only in-frame clones here, not all; method: immunoSEQ multiplex PCR. In the table there are about 130,000 clones, around nine tenths of which are singletons. This sample comprised peripheral blood, obtained on day 0 of AZD1222 vaccination. These receptor sequences come from an adult in good health.

The chain links TRBV7-2 to TRBJ1-1; D gene uncertain. V lost 4 bases, J lost 10 bases, and 16 bases lay in between. In germline, CDR1 is SGHTA, CDR2 FQGNSA. The CDR3 is 13 residues long. CDR3: CASSSTPLGSAFF. CDR3 coding DNA: TGTGCCAGCAGCTCCACTCCCCTGGGGTCAGCTTTCTTT.

The rearrangement joins TRBV7-9 to TRBJ2-5, with 9 bases that match TRBD2. There are 16 residues in the CDR3. Unmatched junction bases numbered 9, after V lost 5 bases and J lost 2 bases. The germline CDR1 and CDR2 sequences are SEHNR and FQNEAQ (reference sequence). The CDR3 DNA reads TGTGCCAGCAGCGAACGACTAGCGGCCTTTCAAGAGACCCAGTACTTC. Protein sequence: CASSERLAAFQETQYF.

The rearrangement uses TRBV16 and TRBJ1-5; D remains ambiguous. This CDR3 contains 15 residues. CDR1 KGHSY and CDR2 FQNENV come from the germline V gene. V gave up 8 bases and J gave up 2 bases, with 16 bases separating them. CDR3 DNA: TGTGCCAGCTCCGAGGCACCCGCGGGCAATCAGCCCCAGCATTTT. This encodes CASSEAPAGNQPQHF.

The J gene is TRBJ2-7, the V gene TRBV5-4, with TRBD1 matching over 10 bases. Germline values: CDR1 SGHNT, CDR2 YYREEE (reference sequence). J gave up 7 bases and V 0 bases, and 4 bases lay outside the gene matches. The CDR3 runs 14 residues. CDR3 protein: CASSLGDRGLEQYF. CDR3 DNA: TGTGCCAGCAGCTTGGGGGACAGGGGATTAGAGCAGTACTTC.

This sequence joins TRBV5-1 and TRBJ2-5; 8 bases are shared with TRBD1. This CDR3 spans 14 amino acids. The germline CDR1 and CDR2 sequences are SGHRS and YFSETQ. V gave up 6 bases and J gave up 1 base; unmatched junction bases: 5. The CDR3 nucleotides are TGCGCCAGCACAGGGGGCGCAACCCAAGAGACCCAGTACTTC. Its protein product is CASTGGATQETQYF.

Turning to this clone: The conserved phenylalanine or tryptophan is not found at the CDR3 terminus, so this likely reflects a read error. No DNA is shown, since the ends of the CDR3 on it are uncertain; the CDR3 is the one TCRdb lists. CDR3 amino acids: CSVDGGQGKAVEV. The rearrangement links TRBV29-1 to TRBJ1-1; the D call in the table, TRBD1, was not verified against the DNA. Termini included, the CDR3 measures 13 amino acids. Germline V gene lookup returns CDR1 SQVTM and CDR2 ANQGSEA.

CDR3 in DNA: TGCGCCAGCAGTGGAGGGACAGGGCTGGGGGCCGGGGAGCTGTTTTTT. Amino acids: CASSGGTGLGAGELFF. The chain is built from TRBV10-1 and TRBJ2-2, with 9 bases that match TRBD1. Germline loops: CDR1 WNHNN, CDR2 SYGVQD (reference sequence). The CDR3 loop spans 16 amino acids. V was clipped by 4 bases and J by 6 bases; unmatched bases: 9.

This clone showed up just once. This chain joins TRBV6-5 and TRBJ1-3; 7 nucleotides align to TRBD1. Germline CDR1 MNHEY, CDR2 SVGAGI. The CDR3 loop spans 16 amino acids. V gave up 2 bases and J gave up 5 bases; unmatched junction bases: 9. The CDR3, as DNA: TGTGCCAGCAGTTACGCCCCAGGGGGTTTCAGAAACACCATATATTTT. Translation: CASSYAPGGFRNTIYF.

This clone was found once. The chain carries TRBV19 and TRBJ1-5, with TRBD1 matching 10 bases. In germline, CDR1 is LNHDA, CDR2 SQIVND (reference sequence). This CDR3 is 14 amino acids long. The junction had 1 base not matched to a gene; V was cut back by 3 bases and J by 5 bases. This CDR3 reads CASSMGTGDQPQHF. CDR3 nucleotides: TGTGCCAGTAGTATGGGGACAGGGGATCAGCCCCAGCATTTT.

This clone turned up a few times. The rearrangement uses TRBV27 and TRBJ2-7; no reliable D call. CDR3 length equals 11 residues. In germline, CDR1 is MNHEY, CDR2 SMNVEV (reference sequence). The ends were cut back, 5 bases at V and 3 bases at J, with 5 bases in the middle. Here the CDR3 DNA reads TGTGCCAGCAGTCTTTACTACGAGCAGTACTTC. Residues: CASSLYYEQYF.

This clone was recorded only once. The CDR3 spells CASSLDYRADTEAFF. The CDR3 bases are TGTGCCAGCAGCTTAGACTACAGGGCGGACACTGAAGCTTTCTTT. This chain uses TRBV7-2 with TRBJ1-1; TRBD1 might be the D (6 bases). This CDR3 region has 15 residues. V was cut by 1 base and J by 3 bases, with 12 bases left in between. CDR1 and CDR2 from the germline V gene are SGHTA and FQGNSA.

V gene TRBV3-1 (or the pseudogene TRBV3-2) combines with J gene TRBJ1-3; D uncertain. V was cut by 3 bases and J by 3 bases, with 15 bases left in between. The CDR3 is 16 residues long. Germline V gene data show CDR1 as LGHDT and CDR2 as YNNKEL (reference sequence). For the CDR3, the DNA is TGTGCCAGCAGCCATCCCCTCTTCGCGGGTGGAAACACCATATATTTT. It translates to CASSHPLFAGGNTIYF.

J is TRBJ2-2 and V is TRBV27, with D uncertain. CDR3 size: 12 residues. The ends were cut back, 6 bases at V and 4 bases at J, with 6 bases in the middle. Per the germline V gene, CDR1 is MNHEY and CDR2 is SMNVEV (reference sequence). This CDR3 is CASRVGTGELFF. The CDR3 coding sequence is TGTGCCAGCAGGGTGGGCACCGGGGAGCTGTTTTTT.

The chain has TRBV28 and TRBJ1-5; possible D gene TRBD1, 5 bases. CDR1 and CDR2 (germline): MDHEN, SYDVKM. The CDR3 consists of 12 residues. Trimming removed 5 bases from V and 7 bases from J, with 9 bases in between. CDR3 nucleotides: TGTGCCAGCAGTAAGGGGAGGCAGCCCCAGCATTTT. Translation gives CASSKGRQPQHF.

In nucleotides, the CDR3 is TGTGCCAGCAGCCAAGATCCGACAGGGATAGCTGAAGCTTTCTTT. Amino acids: CASSQDPTGIAEAFF. The chain is built from TRBV3-1 (or the pseudogene TRBV3-2) and TRBJ1-1; 7 bases are a match to TRBD1. The CDR3 length is 15 residues. V dropped 0 bases and J dropped 6; count of bases not matched to a gene: 7. CDR1 and CDR2 from the germline V gene are LGHDT and YNNKEL (reference sequence).